The source of this T cell receptor (beta chain) is a study of blood T cell repertoires in COVID-19. For the study at large: COVID-19 samples collected from the United States, Italy and Spain covered acute and convalescent phases. From T cells, B-cell-depleted T cells, or PBMCs came the material, which was cDNA or gDNA.

Germline V gene lookup returns CDR1 LNHDA and CDR2 SQIVND (reference sequence). V shed 9 bases and J shed 5 bases, with 16 bases lying between them. This CDR3 has 13 amino acids. Seattle patients were enrolled while actively infected and followed longitudinally. In the original processing: Reference gene primer amplification gave estimated nucleated cell counts. Generated by immunoSEQ multiplex PCR, the TCRdb table keeps only in-frame clones and is missing some. For V, J and clone size, that table is used; D and trimming come from the DNA. The data show approximately 210,000 clones, with roughly 80% seen just once and 0.9% to 0.95% held by the top ten.

The sequenced material came from peripheral blood. The chain links TRBV19 to TRBJ1-1; unclear D gene. This receptor was obtained from a man in his sixties with COVID-19, enrolled during active disease. CDR3 in DNA: TGTGCCAGCATGGTCTCCTCCGGGACTGAAGCTTTCTTT. Translated, it gives CASMVSSGTEAFF.